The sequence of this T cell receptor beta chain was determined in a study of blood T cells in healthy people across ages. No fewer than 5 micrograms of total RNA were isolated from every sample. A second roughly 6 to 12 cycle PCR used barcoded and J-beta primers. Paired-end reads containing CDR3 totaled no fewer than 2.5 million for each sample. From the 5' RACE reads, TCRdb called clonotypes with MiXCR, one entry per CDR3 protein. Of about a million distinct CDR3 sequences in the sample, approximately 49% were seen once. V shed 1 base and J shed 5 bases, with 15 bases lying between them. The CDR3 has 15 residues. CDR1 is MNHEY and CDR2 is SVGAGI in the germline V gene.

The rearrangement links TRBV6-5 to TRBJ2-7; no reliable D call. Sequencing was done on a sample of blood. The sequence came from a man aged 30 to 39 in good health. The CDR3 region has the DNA TGTGCCAGCAGTTACTTCCAGGACCCTGCCAACGAGCAGTACTTC. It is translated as CASSYFQDPANEQYF.